The present entry profiles one T cell receptor beta chain with its context. Its recognized antigen is unknown. One base away there is no much larger clone; base qualities are not given. Library preparation used 5' RACE. The sample was run on an Illumina HiSeq 2000. Template switching introduced a universal primer binding site; the final cDNA contained a unique molecular identifier, enabling accurate counting of TCR cDNA molecules. Specific primers in the conserved constant-segment region were used to synthesize first-strand cDNA for TCR alpha and beta chains. Each cDNA library was double barcoded, with a SMART-Mk sample barcode plus Illumina barcodes, to control for contamination. TruSeq adapter sequences, together with Illumina sample barcodes, were added in two successive PCR steps. TCR alpha and beta cDNA libraries were sequenced on the Illumina HiSeq platform with custom primers. On the authors' methods: MiGEC processed the raw reads to extract unique molecular identifiers, while MiXCR was used to determine the CDR3 positions. Recombination models were inferred per individual with the repgenHMM and IGoR tools using an EM algorithm. The analysis of shared clonotypes was done with the tcR package in R, with sharing normalized by the product of cloneset sizes. Out-of-frame nonproductive sequences were analyzed to study raw recombination free of thymic and clonal selection effects. TCRdb reprocessing: public reads trimmed at Q25 with fastp, clones called with MiXCR, in-frame beta chains kept. When rows share a CDR3 protein, they turn into one entry using the most common DNA and genes. What appears here as the V and J calls and clone size reflects TCRdb's work, not the paper's. The sample table lists 350,000 or so distinct CDR3 sequences, over 9% of them with a count of one. The ten largest clones represent approximately 7.5% of the sample.

The junction carries 15 bases between V and J, which are trimmed by 6 bases and 6 bases respectively. CDR3 length: 13 amino acids, cysteine to phenylalanine. This entry keeps only the CDR3 DNA: 39 bases, framed from base 1. Sequences MGHDK (CDR1) and SYGVNS (CDR2) are obtained from the germline V gene. The sample is drawn from a study of identical twins (dated by TCRdb to 2016 to 2017). Study-level background: The study deep-sequenced TCR alpha and beta repertoires from monozygotic twins, unrelated adults of various ages and cord blood to test whether fetal clonotypes persist. Replicate twin experiments were performed at different times using different library preparation protocols to rule out contamination.

Every donor was a healthy Caucasian. Three pairs of female monozygotic twins, all aged roughly 18 to 30 years, made up the twin cohort. CD4+ and CD8+ T cell populations were isolated with positive isolation kits from Invitrogen. Summary of the overall study and its limitations: Fewer insertions were carried by abundant cord blood beta clonotypes, a similar but weaker trend appeared in young adult naive repertoires, and no such trend appeared in memory repertoires. Conclusions relied on cross-sectional statistical analysis, since the same donors could not be followed over many years. Recombination models systematically underestimated out-of-frame TCR alpha sharing in monozygotic twins but agreed with sharing between unrelated individuals. In beta out-of-frame sequences, excess twin sharing was weaker, because having fewer shared sequences lowered the signal-to-noise ratio. Compared with coincidental sharing between unrelated individuals, out-of-frame TCR alpha sequences shared between twins showed an excess of sequences with low generation probability. Invariant T cells such as MAIT and iNKT could partly confound zero-insertion analyses, although diverse VJ usage argued against such confounding for most clonotypes.

These data were also reused for a study on yellow fever vaccine responses in identical twins. The other study reports the following: The authors reported that the T cell response to vaccination in identical twins appeared partly convergent and partly personalized. Focusing on identical twins, the study followed the T cell clones that responded to the vaccine, and did so with precision.

This clonotype was obtained from a woman aged 18-29 years in good health. This chain joins TRBV25-1 to TRBJ2-7; the D gene is perhaps TRBD2, from 5 matching bases. The sample taken for sequencing was CD8+ T cells sorted from blood. The nucleotide sequence reads TGTGCCAGCAGCCCCGGACTTCACTGCGAGCAGTACTTC. It codes for CASSPGLHCEQYF.